The entry below gives a single T cell receptor (beta chain) sequence along with its context. This sample was taken from a study of T and B cells in COVID-19 patients. TRB was amplified from approximately 250-480 ng of blood genomic DNA. TRB rearrangements were amplified by multiplex PCR with BIOMED2 TRB-A/B primers. TCRdb called the multiplex PCR reads again in MiXCR, with one record for every CDR3 protein. The table lists 8,000 to 9,500 distinct CDR3 sequences, 30% to 45% of them singletons, with 53% in the top ten. Trimming removed 3 bases at V and 7 bases at J, with 15 bases between. The CDR3 spans 14 residues. The germline gives CDR1 MNHNS, CDR2 SASEGT.

Source material: blood. The rearrangement links TRBV6-1 to TRBJ1-2, with D possibly TRBD1 on 6 matching bases. This receptor was identified in a human donor with active COVID-19. This CDR3 reads CASSDLQGTGGYTF. In DNA form, the CDR3 reads TGTGCCAGCAGTGATCTACAGGGTACGGGTGGCTACACCTTC.